A selection of T cell receptor beta chains follows, all from one sample in a study of blood T cells in healthy people across ages. Using its own MiXCR run on the 5' RACE reads, TCRdb lists one record per CDR3 protein. The sample yields 1.5 million to 2 million distinct CDR3 sequences, 40% to 55% seen once. Material for sequencing was blood. Every receptor here comes from a woman in her 40s in good health. CDR3s include the opening cysteine and the closing phenylalanine or tryptophan. Fields, in order: V gene, D gene, clone size, J gene, CDR3 protein, CDR3 DNA. The D gene is left open where the match is weak. Some rows have no size entry. The others give once, few or many, or a class for an expanded clone.

v_gene: TRBV6-2/TRBV6-3; d_gene: TRBD1; abundance: few; j_gene: TRBJ2-7; CDR3aa: CASSYTGGGYSEQYF; CDR3nt: TGTGCCAGCAGTTACACAGGGGGCGGATACTCCGAGCAGTACTTC
v_gene: TRBV6-1; d_gene: NA; abundance: NA; j_gene: TRBJ2-1; CDR3aa: CASSEARAHEQFF; CDR3nt: TGTGCCAGCAGTGAAGCACGGGCACATGAGCAGTTCTTC
v_gene: TRBV5-6; d_gene: TRBD1; abundance: NA; j_gene: TRBJ1-2; CDR3aa: CASIGGQATYGYTF; CDR3nt: TGTGCCAGCATCGGGGGACAGGCGACCTATGGCTACACCTTC
v_gene: TRBV6-5; d_gene: NA; abundance: once; j_gene: TRBJ2-3; CDR3aa: CASTPLNGGEDTQYF; CDR3nt: TGTGCCAGCACCCCCCTAAACGGCGGGGAAGATACGCAGTATTTT
v_gene: TRBV7-2; d_gene: NA; abundance: few; j_gene: TRBJ2-7; CDR3aa: CASSYRQGGDEQYF; CDR3nt: TGTGCCAGCAGCTACAGACAGGGAGGCGACGAGCAGTACTTC
v_gene: TRBV5-5; d_gene: NA; abundance: few; j_gene: TRBJ2-1; CDR3aa: CASSFLDNEQFF; CDR3nt: TGTGCCAGCAGCTTCCTCGACAATGAGCAGTTCTTC
v_gene: TRBV4-1; d_gene: NA; abundance: NA; j_gene: TRBJ2-3; CDR3aa: CASSQDRAETRDTQYF; CDR3nt: TGCGCCAGCAGCCAAGATAGGGCAGAGACACGGGATACGCAGTATTTT
v_gene: TRBV20-1; d_gene: NA; abundance: NA; j_gene: TRBJ1-2; CDR3aa: CSAQPGQYYGYTF; CDR3nt: TGCAGTGCTCAACCCGGACAGTACTATGGCTACACCTTC
v_gene: TRBV4-3; d_gene: NA; abundance: NA; j_gene: TRBJ1-1; CDR3aa: CASSSAIARNTEAFF; CDR3nt: TGCGCCAGCAGCTCCGCCATAGCCAGGAACACTGAAGCTTTCTTT
v_gene: TRBV20-1; d_gene: TRBD2; abundance: NA; j_gene: TRBJ2-1; CDR3aa: CSYLGLAGGNVDNEQFF; CDR3nt: TGCAGTTACTTGGGACTAGCGGGGGGAAATGTCGACAATGAGCAGTTCTTC
v_gene: TRBV6-5; d_gene: TRBD1; abundance: NA; j_gene: TRBJ2-7; CDR3aa: CASKSGTGLNYEQYF; CDR3nt: TGTGCCAGCAAATCCGGGACAGGGCTTAACTACGAGCAGTACTTC
v_gene: TRBV3-1; d_gene: NA; abundance: few; j_gene: TRBJ2-5; CDR3aa: CASSQAGLGQETQYF; CDR3nt: TGTGCCAGCAGCCAAGCGGGGCTAGGACAAGAGACCCAGTACTTC
v_gene: TRBV21-1; d_gene: NA; abundance: NA; j_gene: TRBJ2-1; CDR3aa: CASSSARRGGAHSVTRRNEQFF; CDR3nt: TGTGCCAGCAGCTCCGCCAGGCGGGGGGGGGCCCACTCGGTCACTCGGCGAAATGAGCAGTTCTTC
v_gene: TRBV29-1; d_gene: TRBD2; abundance: NA; j_gene: TRBJ2-7; CDR3aa: CSVEALAGGGYEQYF; CDR3nt: TGCAGCGTGGAAGCGCTAGCGGGGGGTGGTTACGAGCAGTACTTC
v_gene: TRBV7-9; d_gene: TRBD1; abundance: few; j_gene: TRBJ2-5; CDR3aa: CASSLVGKTGGGQYF; CDR3nt: TGTGCCAGCAGCTTAGTTGGGAAGACAGGGGGCGGACAGTACTTC
v_gene: TRBV7-2; d_gene: NA; abundance: many; j_gene: TRBJ2-3; CDR3aa: CASSSPPRTDTQYF; CDR3nt: TGTGCCAGCAGCTCACCACCCCGCACAGATACGCAGTATTTT
v_gene: TRBV7-3; d_gene: TRBD2; abundance: NA; j_gene: TRBJ2-3; CDR3aa: CASSDTSGGGGDTQYF; CDR3nt: TGTGCCAGCAGCGATACTAGCGGGGGGGGTGGAGATACGCAGTATTTT
v_gene: TRBV7-2; d_gene: NA; abundance: NA; j_gene: TRBJ2-6; CDR3aa: CASSLGRANVLTF; CDR3nt: TGTGCCAGCAGCTTAGGGCGGGCCAACGTCCTGACTTTC
v_gene: TRBV4-1; d_gene: TRBD2; abundance: few; j_gene: TRBJ2-3; CDR3aa: CASSQGQLAGDTQYF; CDR3nt: TGCGCCAGCAGCCAAGGTCAACTAGCGGGGGATACGCAGTATTTT
v_gene: TRBV20-1; d_gene: NA; abundance: NA; j_gene: TRBJ2-7; CDR3aa: CSARARGQNEQYF; CDR3nt: TGCAGTGCTAGGGCTCGCGGCCAAAACGAGCAGTACTTC
v_gene: TRBV9; d_gene: NA; abundance: NA; j_gene: TRBJ1-1; CDR3aa: CASSIVGGRDTEAFF; CDR3nt: TGTGCCAGCAGCATCGTCGGGGGCCGCGACACTGAAGCTTTCTTT
v_gene: TRBV6-1; d_gene: NA; abundance: NA; j_gene: TRBJ2-5; CDR3aa: CASSEAGALAAQETQYF; CDR3nt: TGTGCCAGCAGTGAAGCGGGGGCTCTAGCGGCCCAAGAGACCCAGTACTTC
v_gene: TRBV29-1; d_gene: NA; abundance: NA; j_gene: TRBJ2-2; CDR3aa: CSVGRGNTGELFF; CDR3nt: TGCAGCGTTGGGCGGGGGAACACCGGGGAGCTGTTTTTT
v_gene: TRBV2; d_gene: NA; abundance: few; j_gene: TRBJ2-1; CDR3aa: CASSVPVGGASSYNEQFF; CDR3nt: TGTGCCAGCAGTGTTCCGGTTGGGGGGGCGAGCTCCTACAATGAGCAGTTCTTC
v_gene: TRBV10-3; d_gene: TRBD1; abundance: NA; j_gene: TRBJ1-1; CDR3aa: CAISEPRDRDTEAFF; CDR3nt: TGTGCCATCAGTGAGCCCCGGGACAGGGACACTGAAGCTTTCTTT
v_gene: TRBV2; d_gene: TRBD2; abundance: few; j_gene: TRBJ2-1; CDR3aa: CAILAGDYNEQFF; CDR3nt: TGTGCCATACTAGCGGGGGACTACAATGAGCAGTTCTTC
v_gene: TRBV4-1; d_gene: NA; abundance: few; j_gene: TRBJ1-2; CDR3aa: CASSQGSQPHPSGYGYTF; CDR3nt: TGCGCCAGCAGCCAAGGGTCGCAGCCACACCCCTCGGGCTATGGCTACACCTTC
v_gene: TRBV7-2; d_gene: TRBD2; abundance: NA; j_gene: TRBJ2-3; CDR3aa: CASSTSGGGGTEQYF; CDR3nt: TGTGCCAGCAGCACAAGCGGGGGGGGAGGGACCGAGCAGTATTTT
v_gene: TRBV20-1; d_gene: TRBD1; abundance: NA; j_gene: TRBJ1-4; CDR3aa: CSASFGTENEKLFF; CDR3nt: TGCAGTGCCTCTTTTGGGACAGAGAATGAAAAACTGTTTTTT
v_gene: TRBV7-2; d_gene: NA; abundance: many; j_gene: TRBJ2-7; CDR3aa: CASSLVLGEQYF; CDR3nt: TGTGCCAGCAGCTTAGTATTAGGCGAGCAGTACTTC
v_gene: TRBV10-3; d_gene: TRBD1; abundance: NA; j_gene: TRBJ2-7; CDR3aa: CAISLGQNEQYF; CDR3nt: TGTGCCATCAGTTTGGGACAGAATGAGCAGTACTTC
v_gene: TRBV2; d_gene: NA; abundance: few; j_gene: TRBJ2-3; CDR3aa: CASNPRGQFSWNTQYF; CDR3nt: TGTGCCAGCAATCCCAGAGGACAGTTTTCTTGGAATACGCAGTATTTT